The T cell receptor beta chain described here comes from a study of T cells in women clearing cervical HPV infection. Study results and caveats: It is unknown whether associations predate infection; no effector/memory or HPV-specific sorting.

Genomic DNA, averaging approximately 1,200 ng per sample, yielded TCR beta CDR3 via immunoSEQ. Assay: immunoSEQ multiplex PCR; the TCRdb copy retains only in-frame clones and omits some. This repertoire includes 30,000 to 40,000 clones. Comment on this clone: Its antigen is currently unknown. The read finishes 3 residues shy of the CDR3 end, and the germline J gene is used to complete it.

The CDR3 runs to 18 residues. With 0 bases removed from V and 5 bases from J, the gap between germline ends came to 23 bases. The germline V gene has CDR1 GTSNPN and CDR2 SVGIG (reference sequence). This TCR was recovered from a woman aged 18 to 75 with a cervical HPV16 infection that either progressed to CIN3+ or cleared (not recorded which). The chain employs TRBV30 and TRBJ1-5; D possibly corresponds to TRBD1 (6 bases). The material sequenced was blood buffy coat. The CDR3 sequence is CAWSVRRTPTGSYQPQHF. CDR3 DNA, as far as it was read: TGTGCCTGGAGTGTACGACGGACCCCCACAGGGAGTTATCAGCCC.